Below are 5 T cell receptor beta chains sequenced from a single sample in a study of tumor-infiltrating lymphocytes in primary liver carcinoma. Germline DNA was extracted too, while blood RNA derived from unsorted whole blood. Starting material of 450 to 550 ng total RNA yielded TCR beta cDNA via a constant-region primer. Three nested multiplex PCR rounds of slightly modified ARM-PCR generated TCR beta libraries. TRBV1-TRBV30 forward primers paired with a C-beta reverse primer drove the first two PCR rounds, about 10 cycles each. TCRdb analysed the multiplex PCR reads with MiXCR anew, one entry per CDR3 protein. The sample records roughly 180,000 distinct CDR3 sequences, over 45% being singletons. Sequencing was carried out using peripheral blood. The receptor source for this set is a man aged 35 to 55 with primary liver carcinoma and hepatitis B virus infection.

This clonotype turned up a few times. The rearrangement joins TRBV28 to TRBJ1-5; D is possibly TRBD1 (6 bases). The germline V gene has CDR1 MDHEN and CDR2 SYDVKM. The CDR3 is 15 residues long. V lost 4 bases to trimming and J lost 3 bases, with 13 bases between them. The CDR3 DNA follows: TGTGCCAGCAGTTCCCCGGACAGCCACAATCAGCCCCAGCATTTT. Protein product: CASSSPDSHNQPQHF.

As for this clonotype: A much bigger clone sits one base away, suggesting this may be a read error. The V and J genes are TRBV11-1 and TRBJ2-1, with D tentatively TRBD1 (6 bases). The CDR3 spans 15 residues. In germline, CDR1 is SGHAT, CDR2 FQDESV (reference sequence). DNA for the CDR3: TGTGTCAGCAGCTCAGAAGACAGGTTTCACATTGAGCAGTTCTTC. Protein sequence: CVSSSEDRFHIEQFF. The full variable domain, its missing parts supplied by reference TRBV11-1 and TRBJ2-1, is EAEVAQSPRYKITEKSQAVAFWCDPISGHATLYWYRQILGQGPELLVQFQDESVVDDSQLPKDRFSAERLKGVDSTLKIQPAELGDSAMYLCVSSSEDRFHIEQFFGPGTRLTVL.

V and J are TRBV6-1 and TRBJ1-1; D is perhaps TRBD1 (6 bases). V lost 6 bases, J lost 1 base, and 12 bases lay in between. In germline, CDR1 is MNHNS, CDR2 SASEGT. The CDR3 runs to 14 residues. CDR3 sequence: CASRRGGTNTEAFF. For the CDR3, the DNA is TGTGCCAGCAGGAGGGGGGGTACGAACACTGAAGCTTTCTTT.

CDR3 DNA sequence: TGCGCCAGCAGCCCTCTCGGGAGGGGAGGCTTCACAGATACGCAGTATTTT. It yields the protein CASSPLGRGGFTDTQYF. The chain employs TRBV4-1 and TRBJ2-3; TRBD2 matches 8 bases. The CDR3 is 17 residues long. Germline assignment: CDR1 MGHRA and CDR2 YSYEKL. V dropped 4 bases and J dropped 2; count of bases not matched to a gene: 11.

A few counts support this clonotype. This chain links TRBV12-3 or TRBV12-4 with TRBJ2-1; D not certain. Trimming removed 5 bases from V and 0 bases from J, with 11 bases in between. The CDR3 spans 15 residues. CDR3 nucleotides: TGTGCCAGCAGTCCAACAGCTAGCTCCTACAATGAGCAGTTCTTC. Translating it yields CASSPTASSYNEQFF.